Following are 21 T cell receptor beta chains from one sample sequenced in a study of blood T cells in healthy people across ages. Together with a sample-barcoded 5' primer, a J-beta primer mix was included in a second PCR lasting roughly 6 to 12 cycles. From the 5' RACE reads, TCRdb called clonotypes with MiXCR, one entry per CDR3 protein. The sample has roughly 1.5 million distinct CDR3 sequences; 40% to 45% are singletons. Sequencing used blood. These TCRs come from a woman aged 18-35 years in good health.

V gene TRBV30 combines with J gene TRBJ1-5; unclear D gene. The CDR3 sequence is 14 residues long. Trimming left V 2 bases short and J 3 bases short, with 11 bases between. CDR1 and CDR2 from the germline V gene are GTSNPN and SVGIG (reference sequence). The DNA of the CDR3 is TGTGCCTGGAGTTATGGCAGAAACAATCAGCCCCAGCATTTT. Translation: CAWSYGRNNQPQHF.

The genes are TRBV4-2 and TRBJ2-1; the match to TRBD2 covers 10 bases. Germline CDR1 is LGHNA and CDR2 is YNFKEQ. The CDR3 is 18 amino acids. Losses at the gene ends were 0 bases for V and 2 bases for J; bases not matched to a gene: 7. The CDR3 reads CASSQETKAGGPYNEQFF. CDR3 bases: TGTGCCAGCAGCCAAGAGACAAAAGCGGGAGGGCCCTACAATGAGCAGTTCTTC.

This clonotype was recorded a few times. The rearrangement joins TRBV6-2 or TRBV6-3 to TRBJ2-5, with TRBD2 identical over 10 bases. Germline values: CDR1 MNHEY, CDR2 SVGEGT. After removal of 7 bases from V and 2 bases from J, the junction contained 13 bases not matched to a gene. The CDR3 runs to 17 residues. CDR3 sequence (DNA): TGTGCCAGCACCCAGGGGACTAGCGACGACCCACAAGAGACCCAGTACTTC. It codes for CASTQGTSDDPQETQYF.

The chain recombines TRBV11-2 with TRBJ2-1; TRBD2 agrees at 9 bases. Germline V lookup: CDR1 SGHAT, CDR2 FQNNGV. With V trimmed by 2 bases and J by 7 bases, 6 bases remained unmatched. The CDR3 runs 15 residues. This CDR3 reads CASSLLGGRVNEQFF. Here the CDR3 DNA reads TGTGCCAGCAGCTTACTGGGCGGGAGGGTAAATGAGCAGTTCTTC.

V and J are TRBV24-1 and TRBJ2-5; D unclear. The CDR3 is made up of 15 amino acids. Germline CDR1 and CDR2: KGHDR and SFDVKD. Deletions cut 0 bases from V and 4 bases from J, with 11 bases between. The CDR3 loop reads CATSDLGYGPETQYF. The DNA of the CDR3 is TGTGCCACCAGTGATTTGGGTTATGGGCCAGAGACCCAGTACTTC.

V usage is TRBV18 and J usage is TRBJ2-1; 12 positions match TRBD2. V shed 4 bases, J shed 1 base, and the junction held 5 bases outside the gene matches. This CDR3 region has 17 residues. Germline CDR1 is KGHSH and CDR2 is LQKENI. CDR3 sequence reads: CASSLQLAGGSYNEQFF. In DNA, the CDR3 is TGTGCCAGCTCACTGCAACTAGCGGGAGGTTCCTACAATGAGCAGTTCTTC.

This clonotype was observed a few times. The chain joins TRBV29-1 to TRBJ1-1; D may be TRBD1 (6 bases). Per germline, CDR1 SQVTM and CDR2 ANQGSEA. This CDR3 is built from 12 residues. The CDR3 sequence: CIAGGPGTEAFF. The CDR3 coding sequence is TGCATCGCCGGGGGCCCGGGGACTGAAGCTTTCTTT.

The rearrangement links TRBV7-2 to TRBJ2-7; 8 bases align to TRBD1. CDR1 is SGHTA and CDR2 is FQGNSA in the germline V gene. The CDR3 has 18 amino acids. V lost 3 bases to trimming and J lost 3 bases; unmatched junction nucleotides: 16. CDR3 bases: TGTGCCAGCAGCTTTCACTCGCGGGCGACAGGGGTAAACTACGAGCAGTACTTC. Residues: CASSFHSRATGVNYEQYF.

This clonotype showed up just a few times. The chain joins TRBV6-2 or TRBV6-3 to TRBJ2-1; TRBD2 agrees at 7 bases. The CDR3 totals 15 residues. CDR1 MNHEY and CDR2 SVGEGT come from the germline V gene. V gave up 2 bases and J gave up 7 bases; unmatched junction bases: 8. The CDR3: CASSYGTTSQNEQFF. CDR3 coding DNA: TGTGCCAGCAGTTACGGGACTACGTCTCAGAATGAGCAGTTCTTC.

The chain has TRBV15 and TRBJ1-2; D not certain. Germline V lookup: CDR1 LNHNV, CDR2 YYDKDF (reference sequence). This CDR3 contains 15 residues. V was trimmed by 3 bases and J by 4 bases, leaving 15 bases between them. The CDR3 here is CATSRGPGMGYGYTF. In DNA, the CDR3 is TGTGCCACCAGCAGGGGCCCTGGGATGGGCTATGGCTACACCTTC.

The table lists this clonotype with a few counts. J is TRBJ2-1 and V is TRBV12-3 or TRBV12-4; D is unclear. CDR3 size: 11 residues. The V gene lost 6 bases and the J gene lost 13 bases, with 13 bases spanning the gap. CDR3 sequence: CASSSALGQFF. CDR3 DNA sequence: TGTGCCAGCAGCTCGGCTCTGGGACAGTTCTTC.

V gene TRBV12-3 or TRBV12-4 combines with J gene TRBJ1-1; the D is unclear. V shed 1 base and J shed 4 bases, with 16 bases lying between them. The CDR3 has 16 amino acids. CDR3 DNA: TGTGCCAGCAGTTTAGGGACCCTCCACGGTGGCACTGAAGCTTTCTTT. Residues: CASSLGTLHGGTEAFF.

The chain is built from TRBV15 and TRBJ2-1, with a tentative D call TRBD1 (6 bases). The V gene lost 1 base and the J gene lost 1 base, with 11 bases spanning the gap. Germline CDR1 is LNHNV and CDR2 is YYDKDF (reference sequence). This CDR3 is built from 16 residues. CDR3 coding DNA: TGTGCCACCAGCAGAGCGTGGGGGCAGTCCTACAATGAGCAGTTCTTC. Protein sequence: CATSRAWGQSYNEQFF.

This clonotype was counted once. The genes are TRBV10-3 and TRBJ1-2; D uncertain. CDR1 is ENHRY, CDR2 SYGVKD, per germline. The CDR3 spans 14 residues. Trimming pared 5 bases from V and 0 bases from J, leaving 10 bases between. Here the CDR3 DNA reads TGTGCCATCAGTTACGGCTCAACTAACTATGGCTACACCTTC. As protein: CAISYGSTNYGYTF.

This chain joins TRBV10-3 and TRBJ2-5; D gene uncertain. V was shortened by 5 bases and J by 4 bases, with 5 bases between the two germline ends. Germline lookup yields CDR1 ENHRY and CDR2 SYGVKD. The CDR3 runs 11 residues. The CDR3 DNA reads as TGTGCCATCAGTATTGGAGAGACCCAGTACTTC. Protein: CAISIGETQYF.

The V call is TRBV7-2, the J call TRBJ2-4; no firm D call. Trimming left V 8 bases short and J 5 bases short, with 16 bases between. The CDR3 is 14 residues long. CDR1 and CDR2 (germline): SGHTA, FQGNSA. In DNA, the CDR3 is TGTGCCAGCCGCGTAGGGCAAGGTGAAAACATTCAGTACTTC. This encodes CASRVGQGENIQYF.

This clonotype came up a few times. This chain links TRBV10-3 with TRBJ1-2, with D possibly matching TRBD1 (5 bases). This CDR3 is 14 amino acids long. CDR1 and CDR2 (germline): ENHRY, SYGVKD. V lost 4 bases to trimming and J lost 4 bases, with 13 bases between them. CDR3 DNA: TGTGCCATCAGTGCCCCAACAGGCCCCTATGGCTACACCTTC. Its translation: CAISAPTGPYGYTF.

The chain uses TRBV4-3 and TRBJ2-7, with a tentative D call TRBD1 (5 bases). CDR1 LGHNA and CDR2 YSLEER come from the germline V gene. The CDR3 is 17 amino acids. V dropped 0 bases and J dropped 1 base, with 16 bases sitting between them. The CDR3 nucleotides are TGCGCCAGCAGCCAAGATGGCCAGGGCCAGCTATCCTACGAGCAGTACTTC. This translates into CASSQDGQGQLSYEQYF.

This clonotype was picked up a small number of times. The genes are TRBV7-2 and TRBJ2-3; 10 bases are a match to TRBD2. Trimming cost V 3 bases and J 5 bases; bases outside gene matches: 8. The CDR3 runs to 16 residues. CDR1 is SGHTA and CDR2 is FQGNSA in the germline V gene. CDR3 nucleotides: TGTGCCAGCAGCTTCACCCCGGGACTAGCGTTAGATACGCAGTATTTT. This sequence encodes CASSFTPGLALDTQYF.

This clonotype was detected a few times. The genes are TRBV27 and TRBJ2-1; 8 bases line up with TRBD2. The CDR3 is 14 amino acids. The germline V gene encodes CDR1 MNHEY and CDR2 SMNVEV (reference sequence). The V gene end was trimmed by 6 bases and the J gene end by 3 bases; junction bases not matched to a gene: 4. Written as DNA, the CDR3 is TGTGCCAGCAGGCTCCTAGCGGGCTACAATGAGCAGTTCTTC. This codes for CASRLLAGYNEQFF.

The gene calls are TRBV6-2 or TRBV6-3 and TRBJ2-7; D is perhaps TRBD1 or TRBD2 (7 bases each). Germline V gives CDR1 MNHEY, CDR2 SVGEGT. Between the trimmed V and J ends, which lost 0 bases and 1 base, there was a span of 13 bases. There are 16 residues in the CDR3. CDR3 bases: TGTGCCAGCAGTTACTCGGGGAGGGGGCTTTCCTACGAGCAGTACTTC. This encodes CASSYSGRGLSYEQYF.